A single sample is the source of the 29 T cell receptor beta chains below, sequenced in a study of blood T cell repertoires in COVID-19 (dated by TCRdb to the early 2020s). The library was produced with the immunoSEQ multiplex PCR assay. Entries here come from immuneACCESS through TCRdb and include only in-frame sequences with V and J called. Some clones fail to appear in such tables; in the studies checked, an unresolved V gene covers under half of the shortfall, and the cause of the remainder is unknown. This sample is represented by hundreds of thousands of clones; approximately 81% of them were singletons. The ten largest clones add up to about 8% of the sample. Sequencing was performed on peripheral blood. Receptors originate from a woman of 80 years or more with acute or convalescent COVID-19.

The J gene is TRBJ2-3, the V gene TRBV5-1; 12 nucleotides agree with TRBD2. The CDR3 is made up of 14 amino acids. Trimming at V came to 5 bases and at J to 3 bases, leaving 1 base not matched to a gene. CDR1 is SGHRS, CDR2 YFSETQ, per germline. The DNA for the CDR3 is TGCGCCAGCAGGACTAGCGGGGGAACAGATACGCAGTATTTT. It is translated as CASRTSGGTDTQYF.

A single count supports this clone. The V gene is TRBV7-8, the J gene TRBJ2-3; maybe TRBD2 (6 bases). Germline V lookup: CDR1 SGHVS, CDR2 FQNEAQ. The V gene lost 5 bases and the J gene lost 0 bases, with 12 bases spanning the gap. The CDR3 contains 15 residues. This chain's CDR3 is CASSLPSGSTDTQYF. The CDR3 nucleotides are TGTGCCAGCAGCCTTCCCAGCGGGAGCACAGATACGCAGTATTTT.

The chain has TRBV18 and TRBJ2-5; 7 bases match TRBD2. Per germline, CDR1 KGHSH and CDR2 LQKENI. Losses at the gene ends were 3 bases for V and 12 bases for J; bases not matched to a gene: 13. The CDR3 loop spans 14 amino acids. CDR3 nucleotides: TGTGCCAGCTCACCCGGACTAGGGGAGGGCCTTGAGTACTTC. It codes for CASSPGLGEGLEYF.

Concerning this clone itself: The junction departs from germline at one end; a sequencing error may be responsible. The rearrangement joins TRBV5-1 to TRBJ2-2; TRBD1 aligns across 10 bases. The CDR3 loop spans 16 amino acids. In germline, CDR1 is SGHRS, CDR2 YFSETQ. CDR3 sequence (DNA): TGCGCCAGCAGCAAGGGACAGGGGAGGAACACTGGGGAGCTGTTTTTT. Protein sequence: CASSKGQGRNTGELFF.

This CDR3 reads CASSRGLADYNEQFF. In DNA form, the CDR3 reads TGTGCCAGTAGTAGAGGGCTAGCGGACTACAATGAGCAGTTCTTC. The rearrangement uses TRBV19 and TRBJ2-1; 7 bases line up with TRBD2. Germline CDR1 reads LNHDA; CDR2 reads SQIVND (reference sequence). J lost 3 bases, V lost 4 bases, and 6 bases had no gene match. The CDR3 has 15 amino acids.

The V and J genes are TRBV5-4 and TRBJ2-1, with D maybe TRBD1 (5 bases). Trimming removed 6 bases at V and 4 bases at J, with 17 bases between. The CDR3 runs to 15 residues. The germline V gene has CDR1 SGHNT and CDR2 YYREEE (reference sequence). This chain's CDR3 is CASTQSTTAYNEQFF. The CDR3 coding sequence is TGTGCCAGCACCCAATCTACGACAGCTTACAATGAGCAGTTCTTC.

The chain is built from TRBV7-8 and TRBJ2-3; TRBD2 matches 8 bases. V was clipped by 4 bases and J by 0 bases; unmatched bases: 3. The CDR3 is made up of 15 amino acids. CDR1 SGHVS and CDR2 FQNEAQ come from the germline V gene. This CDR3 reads CASSSASGSTDTQYF. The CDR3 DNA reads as TGTGCCAGCAGCTCCGCTAGCGGGAGCACAGATACGCAGTATTTT.

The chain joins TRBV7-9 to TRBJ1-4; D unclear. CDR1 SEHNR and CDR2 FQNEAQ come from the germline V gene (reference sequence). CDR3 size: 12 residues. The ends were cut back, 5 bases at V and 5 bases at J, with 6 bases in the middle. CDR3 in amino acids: CASSPLNEKLFF. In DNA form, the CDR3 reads TGTGCCAGCAGCCCACTCAATGAAAAACTGTTTTTT.

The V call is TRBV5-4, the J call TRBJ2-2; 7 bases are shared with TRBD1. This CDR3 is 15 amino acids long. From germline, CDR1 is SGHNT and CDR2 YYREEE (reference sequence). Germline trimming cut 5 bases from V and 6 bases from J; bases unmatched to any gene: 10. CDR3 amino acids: CASSTTGARAGELFF. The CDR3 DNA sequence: TGTGCCAGCAGTACCACAGGGGCGAGGGCCGGGGAGCTGTTTTTT.

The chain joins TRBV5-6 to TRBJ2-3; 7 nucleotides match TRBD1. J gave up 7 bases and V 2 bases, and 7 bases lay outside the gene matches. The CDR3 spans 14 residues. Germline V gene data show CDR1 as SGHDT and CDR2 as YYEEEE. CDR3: CASSFNRGINTQYF. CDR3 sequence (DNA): TGTGCCAGCAGCTTCAACAGGGGAATTAATACGCAGTATTTT.

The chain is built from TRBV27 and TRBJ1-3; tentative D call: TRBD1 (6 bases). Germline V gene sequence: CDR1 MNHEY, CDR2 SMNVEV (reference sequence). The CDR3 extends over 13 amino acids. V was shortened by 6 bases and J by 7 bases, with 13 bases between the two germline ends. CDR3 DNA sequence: TGTGCCAGCAGAGCGACAGGCGGGAACACCATATATTTT. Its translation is CASRATGGNTIYF.

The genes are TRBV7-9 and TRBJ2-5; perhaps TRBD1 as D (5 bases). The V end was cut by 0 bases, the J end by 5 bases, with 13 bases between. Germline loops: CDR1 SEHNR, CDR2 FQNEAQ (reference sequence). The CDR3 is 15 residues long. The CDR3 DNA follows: TGTGCCAGCAGCTTAGCGCTCGGCAGGGCCGAGACCCAGTACTTC. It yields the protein CASSLALGRAETQYF.

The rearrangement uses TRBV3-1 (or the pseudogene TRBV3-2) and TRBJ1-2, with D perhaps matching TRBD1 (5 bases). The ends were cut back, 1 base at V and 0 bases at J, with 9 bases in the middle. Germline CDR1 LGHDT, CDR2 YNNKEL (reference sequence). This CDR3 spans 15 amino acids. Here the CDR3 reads CASSQVARANYGYTF. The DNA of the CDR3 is TGTGCCAGCAGCCAAGTCGCCAGGGCTAACTATGGCTACACCTTC.

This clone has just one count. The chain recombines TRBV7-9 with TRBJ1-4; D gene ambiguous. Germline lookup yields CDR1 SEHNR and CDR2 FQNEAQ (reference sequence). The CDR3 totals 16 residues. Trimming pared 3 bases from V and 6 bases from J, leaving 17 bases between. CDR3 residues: CASSFGPARQDEKLFF. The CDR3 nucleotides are TGTGCCAGCAGCTTTGGGCCGGCCCGACAAGATGAAAAACTGTTTTTT.

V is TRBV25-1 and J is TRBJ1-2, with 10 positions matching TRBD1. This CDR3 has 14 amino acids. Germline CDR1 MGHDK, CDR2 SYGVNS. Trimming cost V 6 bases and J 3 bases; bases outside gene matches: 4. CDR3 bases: TGTGCCAGCAGGAAGACAGGGGGCGACTATGGCTACACCTTC. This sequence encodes CASRKTGGDYGYTF.

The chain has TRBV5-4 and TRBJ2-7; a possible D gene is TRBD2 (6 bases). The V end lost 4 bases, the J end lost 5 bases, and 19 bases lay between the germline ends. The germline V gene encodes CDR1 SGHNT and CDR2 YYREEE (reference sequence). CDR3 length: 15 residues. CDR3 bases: TGTGCCAGCAGCATCGGAGGGAATTTCGGCAACGAGCAGTACTTC. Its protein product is CASSIGGNFGNEQYF. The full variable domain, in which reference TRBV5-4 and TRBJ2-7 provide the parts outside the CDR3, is ETGVTQSPTHLIKTRGQQVTLRCSSQSGHNTVSWYQQALGQGPQFIFQYYREEENGRGNFPPRFSGLQFPNYSSELNVNALELDDSALYLCASSIGGNFGNEQYFGPGTRLTVT.

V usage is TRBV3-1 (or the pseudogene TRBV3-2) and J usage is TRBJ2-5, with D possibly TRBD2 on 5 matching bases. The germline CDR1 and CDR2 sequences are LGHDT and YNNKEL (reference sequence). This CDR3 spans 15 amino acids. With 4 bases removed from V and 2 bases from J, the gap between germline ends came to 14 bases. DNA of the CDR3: TGTGCCAGCAGCCTCTCCCTAGGAGGACAAGAGACCCAGTACTTC. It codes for CASSLSLGGQETQYF.

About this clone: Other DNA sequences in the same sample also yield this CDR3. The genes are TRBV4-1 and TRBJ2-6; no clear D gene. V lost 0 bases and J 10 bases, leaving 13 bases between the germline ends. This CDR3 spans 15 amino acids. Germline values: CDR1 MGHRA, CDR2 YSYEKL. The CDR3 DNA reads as TGCGCCAGCAGCCAAGATGGAAGCTGGCGGAACGTCCTGACTTTC. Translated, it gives CASSQDGSWRNVLTF.

The CDR3 region has the DNA TGTGCCAGCTCACCTGAGCCCAGCGCGGCAACTAATGAAAAACTGTTTTTT. It yields the protein CASSPEPSAATNEKLFF. The chain is built from TRBV18 and TRBJ1-4; D is ambiguous. The CDR3 runs to 17 residues. V lost 3 bases, J lost 0 bases, and 14 bases lay in between. The germline gives CDR1 KGHSH, CDR2 LQKENI.

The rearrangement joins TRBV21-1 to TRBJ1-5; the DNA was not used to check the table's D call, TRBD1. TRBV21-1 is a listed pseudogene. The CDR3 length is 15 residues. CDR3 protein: CASSYPQEKNQPQHF. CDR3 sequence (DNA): TGTGCCAGCAGCTACCCACAGGAGAAAAATCAGCCCCAGCATTTT.

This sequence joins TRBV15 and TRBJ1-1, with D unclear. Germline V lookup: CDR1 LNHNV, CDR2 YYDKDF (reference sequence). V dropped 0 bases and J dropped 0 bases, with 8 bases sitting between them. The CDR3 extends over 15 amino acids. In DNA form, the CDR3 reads TGTGCCACCAGCAGAGATATAACAGTGAACACTGAAGCTTTCTTT. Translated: CATSRDITVNTEAFF.

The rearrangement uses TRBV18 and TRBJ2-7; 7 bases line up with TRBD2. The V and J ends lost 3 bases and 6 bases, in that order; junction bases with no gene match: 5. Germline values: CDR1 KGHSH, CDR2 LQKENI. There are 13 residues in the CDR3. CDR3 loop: CASSPGTTSEQYF. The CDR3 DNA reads TGTGCCAGCTCACCTGGGACTACCAGCGAGCAGTACTTC.

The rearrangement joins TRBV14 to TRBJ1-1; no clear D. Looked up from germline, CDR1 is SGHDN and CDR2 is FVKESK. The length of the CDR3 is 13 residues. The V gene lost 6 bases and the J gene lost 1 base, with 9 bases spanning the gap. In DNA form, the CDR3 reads TGTGCCAGCAGTCACCCAGGGAACACTGAAGCTTTCTTT. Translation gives CASSHPGNTEAFF.

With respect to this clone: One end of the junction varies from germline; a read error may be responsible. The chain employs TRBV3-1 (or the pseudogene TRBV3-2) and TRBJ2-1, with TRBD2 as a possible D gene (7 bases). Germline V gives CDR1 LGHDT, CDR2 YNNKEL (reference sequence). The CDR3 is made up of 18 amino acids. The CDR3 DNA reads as TGTGCCAGCAGCAAAGACGTAACGGGGGGCCTACTGTACAATGAGCAGTTCTTC. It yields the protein CASSKDVTGGLLYNEQFF.

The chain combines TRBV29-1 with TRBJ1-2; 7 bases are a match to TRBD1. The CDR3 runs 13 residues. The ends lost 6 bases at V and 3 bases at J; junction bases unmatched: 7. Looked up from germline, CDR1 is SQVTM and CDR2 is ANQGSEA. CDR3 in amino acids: CSVVLGQYYGYTF. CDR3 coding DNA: TGCAGCGTCGTACTGGGACAGTACTATGGCTACACCTTC.

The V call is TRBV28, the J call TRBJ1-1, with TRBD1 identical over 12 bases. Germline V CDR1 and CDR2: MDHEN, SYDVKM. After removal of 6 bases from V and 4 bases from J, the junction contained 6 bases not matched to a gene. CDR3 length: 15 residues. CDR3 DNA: TGTGCCAGCAGGCGGGACAGGGGGCGAATCACTGAAGCTTTCTTT. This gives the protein CASRRDRGRITEAFF.

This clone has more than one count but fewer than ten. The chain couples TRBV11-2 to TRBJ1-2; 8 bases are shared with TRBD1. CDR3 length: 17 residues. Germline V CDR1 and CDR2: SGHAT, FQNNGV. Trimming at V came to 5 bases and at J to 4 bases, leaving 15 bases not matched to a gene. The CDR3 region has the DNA TGTGCCAGCAGCACCATCAGGCGCGCAGGGGGCAGCTATGGCTACACCTTC. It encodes CASSTIRRAGGSYGYTF.

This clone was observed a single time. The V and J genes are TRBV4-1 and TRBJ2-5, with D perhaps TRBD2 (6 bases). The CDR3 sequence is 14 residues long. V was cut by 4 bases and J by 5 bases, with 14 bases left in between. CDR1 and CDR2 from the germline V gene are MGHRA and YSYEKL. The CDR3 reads CASSPSGRPETQYF. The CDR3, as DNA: TGCGCCAGCAGCCCTTCAGGGAGGCCGGAGACCCAGTACTTC.

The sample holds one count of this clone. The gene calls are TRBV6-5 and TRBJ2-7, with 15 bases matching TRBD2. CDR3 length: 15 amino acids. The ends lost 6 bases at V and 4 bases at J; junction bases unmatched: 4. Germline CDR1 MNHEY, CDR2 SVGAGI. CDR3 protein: CASRLGLAGGYEQYF. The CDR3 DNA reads TGTGCCAGCAGACTCGGACTAGCGGGAGGGTACGAGCAGTACTTC.